This passage covers 18 T cell receptor beta chains from one sample sequenced in a study of T cell responses to AZD1222 COVID-19 vaccine. Repertoires were generated with immunoSEQ multiplex PCR, while TCRdb's copy carries only in-frame clones and drops some. The table has some 120,000 clones, roughly 89% seen once. This sample comprised peripheral blood, obtained on day 0 of MenACWY control vaccination. Receptors were obtained from an adult in good health.

The V call is TRBV7-2, the J call TRBJ2-3, with D possibly matching TRBD2 (6 bases). The germline V gene encodes CDR1 SGHTA and CDR2 FQGNSA. The CDR3 totals 13 residues. V lost 2 bases, J lost 6 bases, and 9 bases lay in between. DNA for the CDR3: TGTGCCAGCAGCTTACTGGAGGGGGATACGCAGTATTTT. Its protein is CASSLLEGDTQYF.

This chain uses TRBV6-5 with TRBJ2-7; 10 bases agree with TRBD1. The CDR3 is 15 residues long. The germline CDR1 and CDR2 sequences are MNHEY and SVGAGI. J gave up 2 bases and V 6 bases, and 7 bases lay outside the gene matches. This chain's CDR3 is CASSGSGTGAYEQYF. In DNA, the CDR3 is TGTGCCAGCAGCGGCTCCGGGACAGGGGCCTACGAGCAGTACTTC.

In regard to this clone: One end of the junction does not line up with germline, which may come from a read error. The chain links TRBV6-4 to TRBJ2-1; 10 bases map to TRBD2. The germline V gene encodes CDR1 MRHNA and CDR2 SNTAGT. The length of the CDR3 is 17 residues. In DNA form, the CDR3 reads TGTGCCAGCAGTGTCCTCCCCTCAGCGGGAGGGTACAGTGAGCAGTTCTTC. It translates to CASSVLPSAGGYSEQFF.

This sequence joins TRBV21-1 and TRBJ2-5; the table's D gene call, TRBD2, was not cross checked with the DNA. TRBV21-1 is assigned pseudogene status. CDR3 size: 13 residues. Written as DNA, the CDR3 is TGTGCCAGCAGCAAAGTCTCGCGAGAGACCCAGTACTTC. Protein: CASSKVSRETQYF.

J is TRBJ2-1 and V is TRBV7-3, with 16 bases matching TRBD2. Germline CDR1 and CDR2: SGHTA and FQGTGA. The CDR3 extends over 18 amino acids. J gave up 5 bases and V 5 bases, and 9 bases lay outside the gene matches. CDR3: CASSPLGLAGGRDNEQFF. In DNA, the CDR3 is TGTGCCAGCAGCCCGCTGGGACTAGCGGGAGGGCGGGACAATGAGCAGTTCTTC.

This rearrangement joins TRBV5-1 to TRBJ2-7, with TRBD2 matching 12 bases. The junction had 2 bases not matched to a gene; V was cut back by 4 bases and J by 6 bases. The CDR3 spans 13 residues. CDR1 is SGHRS, CDR2 YFSETQ, per germline. In nucleotides, the CDR3 is TGCGCCAGCAGCCTGGGACTAGCGGGCGAGCAGTACTTC. Residues: CASSLGLAGEQYF.

The chain carries TRBV4-3 and TRBJ1-3, with 7 bases matching TRBD1. V was pared by 4 bases and J by 0 bases, with 6 bases of the junction left unmatched. Germline V CDR1 and CDR2: LGHNA, YSLEER. CDR3 length equals 16 residues. In DNA form, the CDR3 reads TGCGCCAGCAGCCCAGGGGGGCAGAGCTCTGGAAACACCATATATTTT. Protein product: CASSPGGQSSGNTIYF.

This clone was seen once. At one boundary the junction diverges from the germline segment, which might be a read error. The genes are TRBV6-6 and TRBJ2-1, with 9 bases fitting TRBD1. Germline lookup yields CDR1 MNHNY and CDR2 SVGAGI (reference sequence). The CDR3 has 17 amino acids. The CDR3 here is CVSSRTGAGVTYNEQFF. The CDR3 nucleotides read TGTGTCAGCAGTCGGACAGGGGCTGGGGTAACCTACAATGAGCAGTTCTTC.

In this sample, this clone turned up once. The chain uses TRBV7-3 and TRBJ2-1; the D gene could be TRBD1 or TRBD2 (5 bases each). Germline CDR1 reads SGHTA; CDR2 reads FQGTGA. This CDR3 is 19 amino acids long. The V end was cut by 4 bases, the J end by 0 bases, with 22 bases between. The CDR3 region is CASSSASNEWGSSYNEQFF. CDR3 nucleotide sequence: TGTGCCAGCAGCTCCGCGTCGAATGAGTGGGGGAGCTCCTACAATGAGCAGTTCTTC.

The chain links TRBV30 to TRBJ2-3, with TRBD2 identical over 9 bases. The CDR3 is 15 residues long. CDR1 and CDR2 from the germline V gene are GTSNPN and SVGIG (reference sequence). The J segment lost 4 bases and the V segment lost 1 base, leaving 6 bases of the junction unmatched. CDR3: CAWSGGRESADTQYF. In nucleotides, the CDR3 is TGTGCCTGGAGTGGCGGGAGGGAAAGTGCAGATACGCAGTATTTT.

J is TRBJ1-4 and V is TRBV5-1; 9 bases are a match to TRBD1. The CDR3 loop spans 16 amino acids. The germline CDR1 and CDR2 sequences are SGHRS and YFSETQ. After removal of 4 bases from V and 5 bases from J, the junction contained 9 bases not matched to a gene. CDR3 protein: CASSRNRQGDNEKLFF. CDR3 bases: TGCGCCAGCAGCCGAAACCGACAGGGGGACAATGAAAAACTGTTTTTT.

The chain employs TRBV19 and TRBJ1-1, with 8 bases fitting TRBD1. The CDR3 is 14 amino acids. Germline V gene sequence: CDR1 LNHDA, CDR2 SQIVND (reference sequence). V lost 7 bases and J lost 2; bases outside the gene matches: 6. The CDR3 DNA follows: TGTGCCAGTATCTTACAGGGGGACAACACTGAAGCTTTCTTT. Encoded protein: CASILQGDNTEAFF. Filled out from reference TRBV19 and TRBJ1-1, the complete variable domain reads DGGITQSPKYLFRKEGQNVTLSCEQNLNHDAMYWYRQDPGQGLRLIYYSQIVNDFQKGDIAEGYSVSREKKESFPLTVTSAQKNPTAFYLCASILQGDNTEAFFGQGTRLTVV.

The CDR3 DNA sequence: TGTGCCAGCAGTTCACGGACAGGGAACAATGAGCAGTTCTTC. As protein: CASSSRTGNNEQFF. The V gene is TRBV2, the J gene TRBJ2-1, with 8 bases matching TRBD1. Germline V gives CDR1 SNHLY, CDR2 FYNNEI. V shed 5 bases, J shed 5 bases, and the junction held 5 bases outside the gene matches. The CDR3 extends over 14 amino acids. The complete variable domain, with remaining parts taken from reference TRBV2 and TRBJ2-1, reads EPEVTQTPSHQVTQMGQEVILRCVPISNHLYFYWYRQILGQKVEFLVSFYNNEISEKSEIFDDQFSVERPDGSNFTLKIRSTKLEDSAMYFCASSSRTGNNEQFFGPGTRLTVL.

The chain is built from TRBV7-8 and TRBJ1-2, with 7 bases that match TRBD1. The CDR3 spans 15 residues. Germline values: CDR1 SGHVS, CDR2 FQNEAQ. Trimming took 2 bases from V and 5 from J; bases not matched to a gene: 8. The CDR3 nucleotides are TGTGCCAGCAGCTTAAGGCCAGGGGGATCTTATGGCTACACCTTC. It codes for CASSLRPGGSYGYTF.

The CDR3 DNA reads TGTGCCAGCAGCTTAAGTCGAACCTACAATGAGCAGTTCTTC. This encodes CASSLSRTYNEQFF. This rearrangement joins TRBV7-8 to TRBJ2-1; D remains ambiguous. Germline V gene sequence: CDR1 SGHVS, CDR2 FQNEAQ. The ends were cut back, 2 bases at V and 2 bases at J, with 7 bases in the middle. CDR3 length: 14 residues.

V gene TRBV10-3 combines with J gene TRBJ2-7; possible D gene TRBD2, 6 bases. Germline CDR1 is ENHRY and CDR2 is SYGVKD. The V end lost 4 bases, the J end lost 7 bases, and 11 bases lay between the germline ends. The CDR3 has 12 amino acids. CDR3 coding DNA: TGTGCCATCAGTGGGGGACTCCGGGAGCAGTACTTC. It is translated as CAISGGLREQYF.

This clone was seen a single time. The chain carries TRBV11-3 and TRBJ1-2; TRBD1 matches at 8 bases. The J segment lost 6 bases and the V segment lost 3 bases, leaving 3 bases of the junction unmatched. Germline CDR1 and CDR2: SGHNT and YENEEA. The CDR3 has 13 residues. DNA of the CDR3: TGTGCCAGCAGCTTGCAGGGGGCGGATGGCTACACCTTC. Its translation: CASSLQGADGYTF.

This clone was found a few times. The chain links TRBV9 to TRBJ2-7; 12 bases agree with TRBD1. This CDR3 has 17 residues. Trimming cost V 4 bases and J 5 bases; bases outside gene matches: 13. The germline gives CDR1 SGDLS, CDR2 YYNGEE. The CDR3, as DNA: TGTGCCAGCAGCAAAACCTTCCGGGACAGGGGGCCCGACGAGCAGTACTTC. This codes for CASSKTFRDRGPDEQYF.